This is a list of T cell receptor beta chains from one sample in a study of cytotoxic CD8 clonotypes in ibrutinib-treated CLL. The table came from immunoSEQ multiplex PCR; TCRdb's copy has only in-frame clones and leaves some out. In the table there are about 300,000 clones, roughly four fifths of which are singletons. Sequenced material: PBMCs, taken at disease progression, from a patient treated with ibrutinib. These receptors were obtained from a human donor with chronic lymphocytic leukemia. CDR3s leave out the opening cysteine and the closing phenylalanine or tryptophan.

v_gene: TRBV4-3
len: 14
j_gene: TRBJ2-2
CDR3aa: ASSQERGGFPGELF

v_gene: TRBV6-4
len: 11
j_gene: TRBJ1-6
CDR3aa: ASSDNGNSPLH

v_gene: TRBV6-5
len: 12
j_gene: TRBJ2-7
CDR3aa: ASRRGTSPYEQY

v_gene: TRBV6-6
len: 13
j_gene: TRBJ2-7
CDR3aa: ASSYQGTTSYEQY

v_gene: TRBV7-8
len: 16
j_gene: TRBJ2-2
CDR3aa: ASSSIGLAGVGTGELF

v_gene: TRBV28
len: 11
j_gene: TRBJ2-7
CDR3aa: ASSLGGVYEQY

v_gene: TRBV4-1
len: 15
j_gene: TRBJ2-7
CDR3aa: ASSQPQAAGIKDEQY

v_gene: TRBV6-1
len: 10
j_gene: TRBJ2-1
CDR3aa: ASRGNVREQF

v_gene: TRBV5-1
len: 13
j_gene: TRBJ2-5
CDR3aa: ASSGDRGIEETQY

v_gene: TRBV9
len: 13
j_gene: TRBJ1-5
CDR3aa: ASSVGGGPNQPQH

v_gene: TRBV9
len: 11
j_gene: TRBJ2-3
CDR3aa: ASSAGLADTQY

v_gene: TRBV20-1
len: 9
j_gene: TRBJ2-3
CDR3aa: SAPGLRTQY

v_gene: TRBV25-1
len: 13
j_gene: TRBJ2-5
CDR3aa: ASSETLPGVETQY

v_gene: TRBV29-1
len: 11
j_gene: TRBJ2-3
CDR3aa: SVEQTSTDTQY

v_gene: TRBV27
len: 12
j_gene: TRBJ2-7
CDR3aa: ASSPGLGGYEQY

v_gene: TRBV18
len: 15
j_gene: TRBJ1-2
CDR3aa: ASSPLGRTSFNYGYT

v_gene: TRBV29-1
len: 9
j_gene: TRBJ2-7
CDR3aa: SVASSYEQY

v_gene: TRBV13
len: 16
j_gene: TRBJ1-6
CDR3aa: ASSVHHPGQLYNSPLH

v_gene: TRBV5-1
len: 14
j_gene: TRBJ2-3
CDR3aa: ASKHVAGGPTDTQY

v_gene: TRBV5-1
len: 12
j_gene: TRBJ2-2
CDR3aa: ASSHGQGTGELF

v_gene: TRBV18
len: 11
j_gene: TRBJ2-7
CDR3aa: ASSPPNRYEQY